This T cell receptor beta chain was recorded in a study of T cell repertoires in cytomegalovirus infection. Turning to the study itself: Public signatures in TCR beta pointed to CMV infection and matching HLA type. Findings and caveats of the study: The study found HLA-C-restricted CMV-specific TCR beta clonotypes dominating the ex vivo response.

Concerning this clonotype: Its specificity is not known.

From the reads, TCRdb called clonotypes with MiXCR, one entry per CDR3 protein. Of 150,000 to 200,000 distinct CDR3 sequences listed, 7.5% to 10% were seen once; the top ten hold 4.6%. From germline, CDR1 is MDHEN and CDR2 SYDVKM. Trimming cost V 4 bases and J 3 bases; bases outside gene matches: 11. This CDR3 is built from 16 residues. The source material was PBMCs. The chain recombines TRBV28 with TRBJ1-2; 7 bases are a match to TRBD1. This receptor was identified in a human donor in good health (CMV status not recorded). Some clones in this sample may be carry-over from other donors' samples. This CDR3 is CASSSLGEGADYGYTF. The CDR3 DNA reads TGTGCCAGCAGTTCCCTGGGGGAGGGGGCGGACTATGGCTACACCTTC.